These 12 T cell receptor beta chains were all obtained from the same sample, sequenced in a study of shared clonotypes between healthy human individuals. Using immunoSEQ multiplex PCR, the repertoire was profiled, and TCRdb retains in-frame clones only, with some absent. The table lists around 2.5 million clones, roughly 93% of them singletons. Sequencing was done on a sample of naive CD4+ T cells from PBMCs. Specified subset: CD45RA+ positively selected. The receptors were sampled from a man aged 18 to 35 in good health. Some clones in this sample may be carry-over from other donors' samples.

This clone was found once. The rearrangement joins TRBV30 to TRBJ1-3; TRBD1 matches 8 bases. Germline values: CDR1 GTSNPN, CDR2 SVGIG (reference sequence). The CDR3 length is 15 residues. The V gene end was trimmed by 8 bases and the J gene end by 0 bases; junction bases not matched to a gene: 9. CDR3: CAGRTGWNSGNTIYF. The CDR3 nucleotides read TGTGCCGGACGGACAGGGTGGAACTCTGGAAACACCATATATTTT.

The rearrangement links TRBV18 to TRBJ2-7; the match to TRBD2 covers 7 bases. The CDR3 extends over 14 amino acids. CDR1 is KGHSH and CDR2 is LQKENI in the germline V gene. The ends lost 2 bases at V and 3 bases at J; junction bases unmatched: 4. The CDR3: CASSPMGLHYEQYF. The CDR3 coding sequence is TGTGCCAGCTCACCAATGGGACTACACTACGAGCAGTACTTC.

V is TRBV4-2 and J is TRBJ2-3, with TRBD1 matching 7 bases. Germline CDR1 and CDR2: LGHNA and YNFKEQ. CDR3 length: 16 amino acids. V lost 2 bases, J lost 2 bases, and 7 bases stayed unmatched. This CDR3 reads CASSQLGQVPTDTQYF. Written as DNA, the CDR3 is TGTGCCAGCAGCCAACTAGGACAGGTACCCACAGATACGCAGTATTTT.

The DNA of the CDR3 is TGTGCCAGCAGCTTAAGCGACACAGATACGCAGTATTTT. Its translation is CASSLSDTDTQYF. The V call is TRBV7-9, the J call TRBJ2-3, with D hard to call. The CDR3 totals 13 residues. CDR1 and CDR2 (germline): SEHNR, FQNEAQ (reference sequence). V shed 2 bases and J shed 2 bases, with 5 bases lying between them. The variable domain in full, completed from reference TRBV7-9 and TRBJ2-3, reads DTGVSQNPRHKITKRGQNVTFRCDPISEHNRLYWYRQTLGQGPEFLTYFQNEAQLEKSRLLSDRFSAERPKGSFSTLEIQRTEQGDSAMYLCASSLSDTDTQYFGPGTRLTVL.

V is TRBV7-2 and J is TRBJ2-7; D might be TRBD1 (5 bases). Between the trimmed V and J ends, which lost 6 bases and 0 bases, there was a span of 15 bases. CDR3 length: 15 residues. Germline lookup yields CDR1 SGHTA and CDR2 FQGNSA. In DNA form, the CDR3 reads TGTGCCAGCAGTCTAGGGGTAGAGAGCTCCTACGAGCAGTACTTC. It encodes CASSLGVESSYEQYF. Variable domain in full (rest from reference TRBV7-2 and TRBJ2-7): GAGVSQSPSNKVTEKGKDVELRCDPISGHTALYWYRQSLGQGLEFLIYFQGNSAPDKSGLPSDRFSAERTGGSVSTLTIQRTQQEDSAVYLCASSLGVESSYEQYFGPGTRLTVT.

The chain employs TRBV5-1 and TRBJ2-2; 11 nucleotides match TRBD2. The ends lost 6 bases at V and 7 bases at J; junction bases unmatched: 2. Germline V gene sequence: CDR1 SGHRS, CDR2 YFSETQ. CDR3 length equals 13 residues. CDR3 sequence: CASKLAGVGELFF. The DNA for the CDR3 is TGCGCCAGCAAACTAGCGGGAGTCGGGGAGCTGTTTTTT.

CDR3 coding DNA: TGTGCCAGAAGCCGTACAACTGGGACAGCCACCTACTCTGGGGCCAACGTCCTGACTTTC. Residues: CARSRTTGTATYSGANVLTF. The chain is built from TRBV5-3 and TRBJ2-6, with 7 bases fitting TRBD1. TRBV5-3 is annotated as an ORF whose role is uncertain. V was clipped by 4 bases and J by 0 bases; unmatched bases: 16. The CDR3 extends over 20 amino acids.

This chain links TRBV29-1 with TRBJ2-2; weak D call: TRBD1 (6 bases). In germline, CDR1 is SQVTM, CDR2 ANQGSEA. V dropped 4 bases and J dropped 4 bases, with 16 bases sitting between them. The CDR3 is 15 amino acids. The CDR3 region has the DNA TGCAGCGTTGTTCATAGGGCAGGGGCCACCGGGGAGCTGTTTTTT. Translating it yields CSVVHRAGATGELFF.

The chain joins TRBV6-5 to TRBJ1-1; the D gene is possibly TRBD1 (6 bases). Germline V CDR1 and CDR2: MNHEY, SVGAGI. The CDR3 runs 13 residues. Trimming took 4 bases from V and 5 from J, leaving 11 bases between them. The CDR3 spells CASSSEGGTEAFF. The CDR3 nucleotides are TGTGCCAGCAGTTCCGAAGGGGGTACTGAAGCTTTCTTT.

The rearrangement joins TRBV5-1 to TRBJ2-1; 8 bases line up with TRBD2. V trimming: 3 bases; J trimming: 7 bases; junction bases outside the gene matches: 6. The CDR3 contains 14 residues. From germline, CDR1 is SGHRS and CDR2 YFSETQ. Here the CDR3 DNA reads TGCGCCAGCAGCTCAAGCGGGAGTGGTAATGAGCAGTTCTTC. This translates into CASSSSGSGNEQFF.

About this clone itself: One junction end does not reproduce the germline sequence, and a read error may be involved. V and J are TRBV28 and TRBJ2-2; D is possibly TRBD1 (5 bases). The CDR3 totals 13 residues. Germline CDR1 and CDR2: MDHEN and SYDVKM. The CDR3 coding sequence is TGCGGCGCTACAGGCCCGAACACCGGGGAGCTGTTTTTT. Translation: CGATGPNTGELFF. Based on the CDR3 plus reference TRBV28 and TRBJ2-2, the full variable domain is DVKVTQSSRYLVKRTGEKVFLECVQDMDHENMFWYRQDPGLGLRLIYFSYDVKMKEKGDIPEGYSVSREKKERFSLILESASTNQTSMYLCGATGPNTGELFFGEGSRLTVL.

V is TRBV20-1 and J is TRBJ2-7, with D maybe TRBD2 (6 bases). The CDR3 is 11 residues long. V shed 4 bases and J shed 6 bases, with 10 bases lying between them. Germline loops: CDR1 DFQATT, CDR2 SNEGSKA (reference sequence). DNA of the CDR3: TGCAGTGCTAAGGGAGGCCGCGAGCAGTACTTC. This translates into CSAKGGREQYF.